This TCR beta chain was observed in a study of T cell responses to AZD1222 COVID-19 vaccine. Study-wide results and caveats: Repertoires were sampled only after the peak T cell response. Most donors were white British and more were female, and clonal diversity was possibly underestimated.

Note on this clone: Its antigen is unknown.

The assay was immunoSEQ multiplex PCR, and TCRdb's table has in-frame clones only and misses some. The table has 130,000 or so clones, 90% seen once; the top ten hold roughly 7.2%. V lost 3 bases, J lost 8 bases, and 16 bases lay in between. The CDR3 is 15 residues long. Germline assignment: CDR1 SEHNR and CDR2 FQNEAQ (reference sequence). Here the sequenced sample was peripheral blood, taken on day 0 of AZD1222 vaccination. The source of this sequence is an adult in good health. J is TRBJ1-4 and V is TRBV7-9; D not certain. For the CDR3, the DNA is TGTGCCAGCAGCTTGGAGCGAGAGTCCCTAGAAAAACTGTTTTTT. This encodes CASSLERESLEKLFF.